These T cell receptor beta chains were read from a single sample in a study of CD8 T cells in Susac syndrome. MiXCR was run by TCRdb on the immunoSEQ multiplex PCR reads, yielding one entry per CDR3 protein. The sample lists about 130,000 distinct CDR3 sequences, more than 85% occurring once. Material for sequencing was CD8+ T cells from PBMCs. The receptors here all came from a human donor with Susac syndrome. The CDR3 runs from the conserved cysteine through the conserved F or W. The D gene is left open where the match is weak. Size tells how often a clone was seen (once, few, many) or the class of an expanded clone, and some rows leave it out.

J,V,size,D,CDR3,DNA
TRBJ2-2,TRBV12-3/TRBV12-4,NA,NA,CASRTNGELFF,TGTGCCAGCAGGACAAACGGGGAGCTGTTTTTT
TRBJ1-1,TRBV30,NA,NA,CAWSVGWNTEAFF,TGTGCCTGGAGTGTAGGTTGGAACACTGAAGCTTTCTTT
TRBJ2-3,TRBV6-5,NA,TRBD1,CASSYNPGTGAPDTQYF,TGTGCCAGCAGTTACAACCCCGGGACAGGGGCCCCAGATACGCAGTATTTT
TRBJ2-4,TRBV9,NA,NA,CASSALGMAKNIQYF,TGTGCCAGCAGCGCCCTCGGGATGGCCAAAAACATTCAGTACTTC
TRBJ2-7,TRBV7-9,once,NA,CASSVTAFEQYF,TGTGCCAGCAGCGTTACAGCTTTCGAGCAGTACTTC
TRBJ1-2,TRBV5-4,NA,NA,CASSSLGISTGNYGYTF,TGTGCCAGCAGCTCACTCGGGATATCGACAGGAAACTATGGCTACACCTTC
TRBJ1-5,TRBV6-5,NA,NA,CASSSARMGNQPQHF,TGTGCCAGCAGCTCCGCCAGGATGGGCAATCAGCCCCAGCATTTT
TRBJ2-7,TRBV20-1,NA,NA,CSARTAGEYEQYF,TGCAGTGCTAGGACGGCAGGGGAATACGAGCAGTACTTC
TRBJ2-7,TRBV5-4,NA,NA,CASSFGVPNEQYF,TGTGCCAGCAGCTTTGGGGTCCCCAACGAGCAGTACTTC
TRBJ2-1,TRBV30,NA,NA,CAWSVEGYEQFF,TGTGCCTGGAGTGTAGAGGGCTATGAGCAGTTCTTC
TRBJ1-2,TRBV4-2,NA,NA,CASSQFEGDHGYTF,TGTGCCAGCAGCCAATTCGAGGGGGACCATGGCTACACCTTC
TRBJ2-1,TRBV9,once,NA,CASSMPNRENEQFF,TGTGCCAGCAGCATGCCAAACAGGGAAAATGAGCAGTTCTTC
TRBJ2-7,TRBV4-1,NA,TRBD1,CASSQGMDRVYEQYF,TGCGCCAGCAGCCAAGGAATGGACAGGGTCTACGAGCAGTACTTC
TRBJ2-2,TRBV24-1,NA,NA,CATSVGTGELFF,TGTGCCACCAGTGTAGGGACCGGGGAGCTGTTTTTT
TRBJ1-1,TRBV9,NA,TRBD1,CASSVAKAGGITEAFF,TGTGCCAGCAGCGTAGCTAAGGCAGGGGGCATAACTGAAGCTTTCTTT
TRBJ2-3,TRBV12-3/TRBV12-4,few,NA,CASSPLGTDTQYF,TGTGCCAGCAGCCCCCTAGGCACAGATACGCAGTATTTT
TRBJ2-7,TRBV9,NA,NA,CASSVGGTEQYF,TGTGCCAGCAGCGTGGGGGGAACCGAGCAGTACTTC
TRBJ1-5,TRBV20-1,NA,NA,CSARDETGSSNQPQHF,TGCAGTGCTAGAGATGAAACAGGGTCTAGCAATCAGCCCCAGCATTTT
TRBJ1-2,TRBV21-1,NA,NA,CASSNDGPNYGYTF,TGTGCCAGCAGCAACGACGGTCCTAACTATGGCTACACCTTC
TRBJ2-4,TRBV28,NA,TRBD2,CASSSPFTSGSAKNIQYF,TGTGCCAGCAGTTCACCTTTCACTAGCGGGAGTGCCAAAAACATTCAGTACTTC
TRBJ1-2,TRBV5-6,NA,TRBD1,CASRRQGFGYGYTF,TGTGCCAGCAGAAGACAGGGGTTTGGCTATGGCTACACCTTC
TRBJ2-5,TRBV20-1,NA,TRBD2,CSATTSGRAGETQYF,TGCAGTGCTACGACTAGCGGGAGGGCCGGCGAGACCCAGTACTTC
TRBJ2-1,TRBV11-2,NA,NA,CASSSVDRPLSYNEQFF,TGTGCCAGCAGCTCCGTAGATCGGCCGTTGTCCTACAATGAGCAGTTCTTC
TRBJ2-4,TRBV5-4,NA,TRBD2,CASSQREGLGGAKNIQYF,TGTGCCAGCAGCCAGCGGGAGGGCCTGGGTGGGGCCAAAAACATTCAGTACTTC
TRBJ2-7,TRBV29-1,NA,TRBD1,CSFCPGTGPEQYF,TGCAGCTTTTGTCCCGGGACAGGGCCCGAGCAGTACTTC
TRBJ1-1,TRBV30,NA,NA,CAGDPSAEAFF,TGTGCCGGCGACCCCTCAGCTGAAGCTTTCTTT
TRBJ1-5,TRBV20-1,NA,NA,CSARESGGGGSNQPQHF,TGCAGTGCTAGAGAGTCTGGAGGGGGAGGGAGCAATCAGCCCCAGCATTTT
TRBJ1-4,TRBV7-9,once,NA,CASSSWTTGLGEKLFF,TGTGCCAGCAGTTCTTGGACGACAGGTCTTGGGGAAAAACTGTTTTTT
TRBJ2-3,TRBV28,once,TRBD2,CASSLYPSGSTADTQYF,TGTGCCAGCAGTTTATACCCCAGCGGGAGCACCGCAGATACGCAGTATTTT
TRBJ2-5,TRBV30,NA,NA,CAQTGPEETQYF,TGTGCCCAAACCGGACCCGAAGAGACCCAGTACTTC
TRBJ2-7,TRBV5-4,NA,NA,CASSFGGASYEQYF,TGTGCCAGCAGCTTCGGCGGGGCCTCCTACGAGCAGTACTTC
TRBJ2-6,TRBV5-6,NA,NA,CASSLARQGGTNVLTF,TGTGCCAGCAGCTTGGCGCGGCAGGGAGGAACCAACGTCCTGACTTTC
TRBJ1-2,TRBV27,NA,NA,CASSSNDRNYGYTF,TGTGCCAGCAGTTCCAACGACAGGAACTATGGCTACACCTTC
TRBJ1-2,TRBV7-9,once,NA,CASSLVEVNYGYTF,TGTGCCAGCAGCTTGGTTGAGGTTAACTATGGCTACACCTTC
TRBJ2-7,TRBV20-1,NA,NA,CSARDSEPSYEQYF,TGCAGTGCTAGAGATTCTGAACCTTCCTACGAGCAGTACTTC
TRBJ1-5,TRBV5-1,NA,TRBD1,CASSSGTDNQPQHF,TGCGCCAGCAGCTCCGGGACAGACAATCAGCCCCAGCATTTT
TRBJ2-5,TRBV4-1,NA,TRBD1,CASSQDTGGWETQYF,TGCGCCAGCAGCCAAGATACAGGGGGGTGGGAGACCCAGTACTTC
TRBJ2-7,TRBV9,NA,TRBD2,CASSVGTGLAGEQYF,TGTGCCAGCAGCGTAGGGACGGGACTAGCGGGTGAGCAGTACTTC
TRBJ2-1,TRBV29-1,NA,NA,CSVEEGLQFF,TGCAGCGTTGAAGAGGGTTTGCAGTTCTTC
TRBJ2-6,TRBV12-3/TRBV12-4,NA,NA,CASSSDSGANVLTF,TGTGCCAGCAGTTCGGACTCTGGGGCCAACGTCCTGACTTTC
TRBJ2-7,TRBV25-1,NA,NA,CASSERDRIYEQYF,TGTGCCAGCAGTGAAAGGGACCGGATCTACGAGCAGTACTTC
TRBJ2-7,TRBV6-5,NA,NA,CASSSGGLDYEQYF,TGTGCCAGCAGCTCCGGGGGACTCGACTACGAGCAGTACTTC
TRBJ2-1,TRBV19,NA,NA,CASTRVVGNEQFF,TGTGCCAGTACCCGGGTAGTAGGCAATGAGCAGTTCTTC
TRBJ2-1,TRBV10-3,NA,NA,CAQVFRGWDEQFF,TGTGCCCAAGTGTTCAGGGGCTGGGATGAGCAGTTCTTC
TRBJ2-3,TRBV15,NA,TRBD2,CATSQTSATTDTQYF,TGTGCCACCAGCCAGACTAGCGCGACCACAGATACGCAGTATTTT
TRBJ2-1,TRBV7-9,NA,TRBD2,CASSPRVAGYNEQFF,TGTGCCAGCAGCCCCCGAGTAGCGGGGTACAATGAGCAGTTCTTC
TRBJ1-5,TRBV28,NA,NA,CASIGQGNSNQPQHF,TGTGCCAGCATTGGGCAGGGCAATAGCAATCAGCCCCAGCATTTT
TRBJ1-5,TRBV14,NA,NA,CASSARGFHQPQHF,TGTGCCAGCAGCGCTCGTGGGTTCCATCAGCCCCAGCATTTT
TRBJ2-5,TRBV7-2,once,TRBD2,CASGRLAGVQETQYF,TGTGCCAGCGGAAGACTAGCGGGAGTGCAAGAGACCCAGTACTTC
TRBJ2-3,TRBV29-1,NA,NA,CSVEPLTTVGGTDTQYF,TGCAGCGTTGAGCCCCTAACCACGGTGGGCGGCACAGATACGCAGTATTTT
TRBJ2-2,TRBV27,once,TRBD2,CASSQGLAGYTGELFF,TGTGCCAGCAGTCAGGGACTAGCGGGGTACACCGGGGAGCTGTTTTTT
TRBJ2-1,TRBV19,NA,TRBD1,CASVKTGGSVNEQFF,TGTGCCAGTGTCAAGACAGGGGGCAGCGTGAATGAGCAGTTCTTC
TRBJ2-2,TRBV5-1,NA,TRBD2,CASSSRPMELAEITGELFF,TGCGCCAGCAGCTCGCGACCTATGGAGCTAGCGGAGATAACCGGGGAGCTGTTTTTT